This T cell receptor beta chain was recorded in a study of blood T cell repertoires in COVID-19. Study-level background: Researchers got acute and convalescent COVID-19 samples from the United States, Italy and Spain. The cDNA or gDNA used as material had been derived from T cells, B-cell-depleted T cells, or PBMCs.

CDR3 length: 15 amino acids. Germline V gene lookup returns CDR1 LNHDA and CDR2 SQIVND (reference sequence). V lost 7 bases to trimming and J lost 2 bases, with 16 bases between them. Under the authors' procedure: Reference gene primers were amplified, and this amplification served to estimate nucleated cell counts. Only in-frame clones appear in the TCRdb table, and some are missing; sequencing was by immunoSEQ multiplex PCR. The V and J calls and the clone size are those of that table, but D and trimming were determined from the DNA. The sample has approximately 140,000 clones; roughly 84% are singletons.

V is TRBV19 and J is TRBJ2-3; D uncertain. Sequenced sample: peripheral blood. The receptor was derived from a human donor in a cohort sampled during active COVID-19. The CDR3 spells CASKVQPGITDTQYF. In nucleotides, the CDR3 is TGTGCCAGTAAGGTCCAACCGGGTATCACAGATACGCAGTATTTT. The variable domain in full, with the rest retrieved from reference TRBV19 and TRBJ2-3, is DGGITQSPKYLFRKEGQNVTLSCEQNLNHDAMYWYRQDPGQGLRLIYYSQIVNDFQKGDIAEGYSVSREKKESFPLTVTSAQKNPTAFYLCASKVQPGITDTQYFGPGTRLTVL.